Listed below are T cell receptor beta chains from one sample, sequenced in a study of human thymus T cells. Method: immunoSEQ multiplex PCR; TCRdb's copy keeps in-frame clones and lacks some. Of some 40,000 clones detected, approximately 93% appear once; the ten largest clones hold more than 0.1%. Sequenced: blood. The receptor source for this set is a boy younger than two with a congenital heart defect but otherwise immunologically healthy. CDR3s include the opening cysteine and the closing phenylalanine or tryptophan. The order of the fields is V gene, D gene, clone size, J gene, CDR3 protein, CDR3 DNA. A D gene is named only where the DNA matches it firmly. Clone size is stated in some rows and not others, as once, few, many or a class when expanded.

v_call: TRBV9
d_call: .
clone_size: .
j_call: TRBJ1-5
cdr3_aa: CASSATGSQPQHF
cdr3_nt: TGTGCCAGCAGCGCCACAGGGTCTCAGCCCCAGCATTTT

v_call: TRBV11-2
d_call: .
clone_size: once
j_call: TRBJ1-3
cdr3_aa: CASSSGGPGGNTIYF
cdr3_nt: TGTGCCAGCAGCTCGGGGGGGCCGGGAGGAAACACCATATATTTT

v_call: TRBV5-1
d_call: TRBD2
clone_size: .
j_call: TRBJ2-3
cdr3_aa: CASSPGLAGSTDTQYF
cdr3_nt: TGCGCCAGCAGCCCGGGACTAGCGGGGAGCACAGATACGCAGTATTTT

v_call: TRBV6-5
d_call: TRBD1
clone_size: .
j_call: TRBJ1-2
cdr3_aa: CASSYSTGEGGYTF
cdr3_nt: TGTGCCAGCAGTTACTCGACAGGGGAGGGTGGCTACACCTTC

v_call: TRBV30
d_call: TRBD1
clone_size: .
j_call: TRBJ1-2
cdr3_aa: CAWKGTGALGYGYTF
cdr3_nt: TGTGCCTGGAAGGGGACAGGTGCCCTTGGCTATGGCTACACCTTC

v_call: TRBV4-3
d_call: TRBD1
clone_size: .
j_call: TRBJ1-6
cdr3_aa: CASSQRRDRGDSPLHF
cdr3_nt: TGCGCCAGCAGCCAACGACGTGACAGGGGGGATTCACCCCTCCACTTT

v_call: TRBV4-1
d_call: .
clone_size: .
j_call: TRBJ2-3
cdr3_aa: CASSQEMVGDTQYF
cdr3_nt: TGCGCCAGCAGCCAAGAAATGGTCGGGGATACGCAGTATTTT

v_call: TRBV5-1
d_call: .
clone_size: .
j_call: TRBJ1-5
cdr3_aa: CASSLEGPNQPQHF
cdr3_nt: TGCGCCAGCAGCTTGGAGGGCCCGAATCAGCCCCAGCATTTT

v_call: TRBV5-6
d_call: TRBD1
clone_size: .
j_call: TRBJ1-2
cdr3_aa: CASSPLEDRGKGYTF
cdr3_nt: TGTGCCAGCAGCCCCTTGGAGGACAGGGGAAAGGGCTACACCTTC

v_call: TRBV6-5
d_call: .
clone_size: once
j_call: TRBJ1-1
cdr3_aa: CASSSSGAGRTEAFF
cdr3_nt: TGTGCCAGCAGTTCCTCTGGGGCCGGGCGAACTGAAGCTTTCTTT

v_call: TRBV9
d_call: .
clone_size: .
j_call: TRBJ1-1
cdr3_aa: CASSVGGAGNTEAFF
cdr3_nt: TGTGCCAGCAGCGTAGGAGGGGCGGGGAACACTGAAGCTTTCTTT

v_call: TRBV28
d_call: TRBD1
clone_size: .
j_call: TRBJ1-5
cdr3_aa: CASSLIQGGSNQPQHF
cdr3_nt: TGTGCCAGCAGTTTGATACAGGGGGGGAGCAATCAGCCCCAGCATTTT

v_call: TRBV5-4
d_call: .
clone_size: .
j_call: TRBJ1-1
cdr3_aa: CASSLRDLNTEAFF
cdr3_nt: TGTGCCAGCAGCTTAAGGGACCTGAACACTGAAGCTTTCTTT

v_call: TRBV5-4
d_call: .
clone_size: .
j_call: TRBJ1-2
cdr3_aa: CASSSTGHYGYTF
cdr3_nt: TGTGCCAGCAGCTCGACAGGACACTATGGCTACACCTTC

v_call: TRBV28
d_call: .
clone_size: .
j_call: TRBJ2-4
cdr3_aa: CASSFGGNIQYF
cdr3_nt: TGTGCCAGCAGTTTTGGTGGGAACATTCAGTACTTC

v_call: TRBV28
d_call: TRBD1
clone_size: .
j_call: TRBJ1-5
cdr3_aa: CASSKDRGRSNQPQHF
cdr3_nt: TGTGCCAGCAGCAAAGACAGGGGGCGAAGCAATCAGCCCCAGCATTTT

v_call: TRBV6-1
d_call: TRBD1
clone_size: .
j_call: TRBJ2-3
cdr3_aa: CASMVGPGGRDTQYF
cdr3_nt: TGTGCCAGCATGGTGGGGCCAGGGGGCAGGGATACGCAGTATTTT

v_call: TRBV9
d_call: TRBD2
clone_size: .
j_call: TRBJ2-1
cdr3_aa: CASSVATGGHYNEQFF
cdr3_nt: TGTGCCAGCAGCGTAGCTACGGGGGGGCACTACAATGAGCAGTTCTTC

v_call: TRBV2
d_call: .
clone_size: .
j_call: TRBJ2-5
cdr3_aa: CASNRDTQETQYF
cdr3_nt: TGTGCCAGCAACCGGGACACCCAAGAGACCCAGTACTTC

v_call: TRBV27
d_call: .
clone_size: .
j_call: TRBJ2-5
cdr3_aa: CASSWRGGGETQYF
cdr3_nt: TGTGCCAGCAGTTGGCGGGGAGGAGGAGAGACCCAGTACTTC

v_call: TRBV29-1
d_call: .
clone_size: once
j_call: TRBJ1-2
cdr3_aa: CSVERGASYGYTF
cdr3_nt: TGCAGCGTTGAGAGGGGCGCGAGCTATGGCTACACCTTC

v_call: TRBV4-2
d_call: .
clone_size: .
j_call: TRBJ2-5
cdr3_aa: CASSQVAAWQETQYF
cdr3_nt: TGTGCCAGCAGCCAAGTCGCAGCGTGGCAAGAGACCCAGTACTTC

v_call: TRBV20-1
d_call: .
clone_size: .
j_call: TRBJ2-3
cdr3_aa: CSAGPIEQYF
cdr3_nt: TGCAGTGCTGGACCCATTGAGCAGTATTTT

v_call: TRBV27
d_call: TRBD1
clone_size: .
j_call: TRBJ1-6
cdr3_aa: CASSFRGPLYNSPLHF
cdr3_nt: TGTGCCAGCAGCTTCAGGGGGCCCCTCTATAATTCACCCCTCCACTTT

v_call: TRBV29-1
d_call: .
clone_size: .
j_call: TRBJ1-2
cdr3_aa: CSVEIWAGPSNYGYTF
cdr3_nt: TGCAGCGTTGAAATTTGGGCAGGACCATCTAACTATGGCTACACCTTC

v_call: TRBV9
d_call: .
clone_size: .
j_call: TRBJ1-2
cdr3_aa: CASSAYTGAGRVGYTF
cdr3_nt: TGTGCCAGCAGCGCCTACACTGGGGCCGGGAGGGTCGGCTACACCTTC

v_call: TRBV20-1
d_call: .
clone_size: .
j_call: TRBJ1-1
cdr3_aa: CSAFRSTEAFF
cdr3_nt: TGCAGTGCTTTTAGGAGCACTGAAGCTTTCTTT

v_call: TRBV28
d_call: .
clone_size: .
j_call: TRBJ1-1
cdr3_aa: CASSLGEWIQAFF
cdr3_nt: TGTGCCAGCAGCTTAGGGGAGTGGATCCAAGCTTTCTTT

v_call: TRBV27
d_call: .
clone_size: .
j_call: TRBJ1-1
cdr3_aa: CASSARGNTEAFF
cdr3_nt: TGTGCCAGCAGTGCCCGCGGTAACACTGAAGCTTTCTTT

v_call: TRBV10-2
d_call: TRBD2
clone_size: .
j_call: TRBJ2-1
cdr3_aa: CASSRPPTSGGAGEQFF
cdr3_nt: TGCGCCAGCAGTAGACCTCCTACTAGCGGGGGGGCCGGTGAGCAGTTCTTC

v_call: TRBV4-3
d_call: TRBD1
clone_size: .
j_call: TRBJ2-7
cdr3_aa: CASSQDRAGGYEQYF
cdr3_nt: TGCGCCAGCAGCCAAGATAGGGCAGGGGGCTACGAGCAGTACTTC

v_call: TRBV4-2
d_call: .
clone_size: .
j_call: TRBJ2-4
cdr3_aa: CASSQVGGEAKNIQYF
cdr3_nt: TGTGCCAGCAGCCAAGTAGGCGGGGAGGCCAAAAACATTCAGTACTTC

v_call: TRBV7-2
d_call: .
clone_size: .
j_call: TRBJ1-1
cdr3_aa: CASSLQGGGNTEAFF
cdr3_nt: TGTGCCAGCAGCTTACAGGGTGGGGGGAACACTGAAGCTTTCTTT

v_call: TRBV7-2
d_call: .
clone_size: .
j_call: TRBJ1-1
cdr3_aa: CASSLHLTVNTEAFF
cdr3_nt: TGTGCCAGCAGCCTCCATTTGACAGTGAACACTGAAGCTTTCTTT

v_call: TRBV5-1
d_call: TRBD2
clone_size: .
j_call: TRBJ2-2
cdr3_aa: CASRPSGGLTGELFF
cdr3_nt: TGCGCCAGCAGGCCCAGCGGGGGCCTGACCGGGGAGCTGTTTTTT

v_call: TRBV6-1
d_call: .
clone_size: .
j_call: TRBJ1-1
cdr3_aa: CASSDPTGYMNTEAFF
cdr3_nt: TGTGCCAGCAGTGACCCGACAGGCTACATGAACACTGAAGCTTTCTTT

v_call: TRBV5-8
d_call: .
clone_size: .
j_call: TRBJ2-7
cdr3_aa: CASSFRTGMGLYEQYF
cdr3_nt: TGTGCCAGCAGCTTTCGTACAGGGATGGGCCTCTACGAGCAGTACTTC

v_call: TRBV2
d_call: .
clone_size: .
j_call: TRBJ2-7
cdr3_aa: CASTTAYEQYF
cdr3_nt: TGTGCCAGCACTACTGCCTACGAGCAGTACTTC

v_call: TRBV5-1
d_call: .
clone_size: .
j_call: TRBJ2-2
cdr3_aa: CASSWALYTGELFF
cdr3_nt: TGCGCCAGCAGCTGGGCTTTATACACCGGGGAGCTGTTTTTT

v_call: TRBV28
d_call: .
clone_size: once
j_call: TRBJ1-1
cdr3_aa: CASSHGPGLNTEAFF
cdr3_nt: TGTGCCAGCAGCCACGGCCCGGGTCTTAACACTGAAGCTTTCTTT

v_call: TRBV28
d_call: TRBD2
clone_size: .
j_call: TRBJ2-3
cdr3_aa: CASSLRGGTDTQYF
cdr3_nt: TGTGCCAGCAGTTTGCGGGGGGGTACAGATACGCAGTATTTT

v_call: TRBV7-2
d_call: .
clone_size: .
j_call: TRBJ2-7
cdr3_aa: CASSLAVGALIYEQYF
cdr3_nt: TGTGCCAGCAGCTTAGCTGTGGGGGCCCTCATTTACGAGCAGTACTTC

v_call: TRBV6-5
d_call: .
clone_size: once
j_call: TRBJ2-2
cdr3_aa: CASSYPGELFF
cdr3_nt: TGTGCCAGCAGTTACCCCGGGGAGCTGTTTTTT

v_call: TRBV5-1
d_call: TRBD2
clone_size: .
j_call: TRBJ2-2
cdr3_aa: CASSSKGLAGRMNTGELFF
cdr3_nt: TGCGCCAGCAGCTCAAAGGGACTAGCGGGGCGAATGAACACCGGGGAGCTGTTTTTT

v_call: TRBV7-2
d_call: .
clone_size: .
j_call: TRBJ2-7
cdr3_aa: CASSWASGQAYEQYF
cdr3_nt: TGTGCCAGCAGCTGGGCATCGGGGCAGGCCTACGAGCAGTACTTC

v_call: TRBV5-1
d_call: .
clone_size: .
j_call: TRBJ1-2
cdr3_aa: CASSLGSLGGYTF
cdr3_nt: TGCGCCAGCAGCTTAGGGAGCCTTGGTGGCTACACCTTC

v_call: TRBV4-1
d_call: .
clone_size: .
j_call: TRBJ1-2
cdr3_aa: CASSQVNLGDYGYTF
cdr3_nt: TGCGCCAGCAGCCAAGTTAATCTGGGGGACTATGGCTACACCTTC

v_call: TRBV7-9
d_call: .
clone_size: .
j_call: TRBJ2-7
cdr3_aa: CASSSTYEQYF
cdr3_nt: TGTGCCAGCAGCTCGACGTACGAGCAGTACTTC

v_call: TRBV27
d_call: .
clone_size: .
j_call: TRBJ1-1
cdr3_aa: CASSLLGGTEAFF
cdr3_nt: TGTGCCAGCAGTTTATTGGGGGGGACTGAAGCTTTCTTT

v_call: TRBV7-2
d_call: TRBD1
clone_size: .
j_call: TRBJ1-2
cdr3_aa: CASTFTGTENYGYTF
cdr3_nt: TGTGCCAGCACCTTTACCGGGACAGAGAACTATGGCTACACCTTC

v_call: TRBV7-2
d_call: .
clone_size: .
j_call: TRBJ2-1
cdr3_aa: CASSLSRTPYNEQFF
cdr3_nt: TGTGCCAGCAGCTTAAGTAGGACACCATACAATGAGCAGTTCTTC

v_call: TRBV5-1
d_call: .
clone_size: .
j_call: TRBJ1-2
cdr3_aa: CASSLAGTNYGYTF
cdr3_nt: TGCGCCAGCAGCTTGGCAGGGACTAACTATGGCTACACCTTC

v_call: TRBV13
d_call: .
clone_size: .
j_call: TRBJ1-1
cdr3_aa: CASSSQGNEAFF
cdr3_nt: TGTGCCAGCAGCTCACAGGGTAATGAAGCTTTCTTT

v_call: TRBV5-6
d_call: .
clone_size: .
j_call: TRBJ2-7
cdr3_aa: CASSKVGRSYEQYF
cdr3_nt: TGTGCCAGCAGCAAGGTAGGGAGGTCCTACGAGCAGTACTTC

v_call: TRBV7-7
d_call: TRBD2
clone_size: .
j_call: TRBJ2-1
cdr3_aa: CASSSLAGGFNEQFF
cdr3_nt: TGTGCTAGCAGCTCACTAGCGGGGGGGTTCAATGAGCAGTTCTTC

v_call: TRBV6-6
d_call: .
clone_size: .
j_call: TRBJ2-5
cdr3_aa: CASSYQETQYF
cdr3_nt: TGTGCCAGCAGTTACCAAGAGACCCAGTACTTC

v_call: TRBV10-3
d_call: .
clone_size: .
j_call: TRBJ2-7
cdr3_aa: CAISESEEQYF
cdr3_nt: TGTGCCATCAGTGAGTCCGAAGAGCAGTACTTC